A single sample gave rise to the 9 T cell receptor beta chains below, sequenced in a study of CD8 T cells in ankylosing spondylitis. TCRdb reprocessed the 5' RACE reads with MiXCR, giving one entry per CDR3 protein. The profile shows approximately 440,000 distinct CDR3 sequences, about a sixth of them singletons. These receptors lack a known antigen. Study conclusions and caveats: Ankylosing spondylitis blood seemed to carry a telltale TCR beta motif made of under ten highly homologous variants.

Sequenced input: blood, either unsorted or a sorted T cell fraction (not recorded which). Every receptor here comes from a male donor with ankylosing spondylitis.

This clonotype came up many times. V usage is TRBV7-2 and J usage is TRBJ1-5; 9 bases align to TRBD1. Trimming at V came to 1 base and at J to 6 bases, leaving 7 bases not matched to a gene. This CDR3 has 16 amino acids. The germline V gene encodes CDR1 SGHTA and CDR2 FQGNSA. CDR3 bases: TGTGCCAGCAGCTTAGGGGACAGGGCGAACAGTCAGCCCCAGCATTTT. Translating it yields CASSLGDRANSQPQHF. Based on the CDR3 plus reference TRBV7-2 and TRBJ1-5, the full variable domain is GAGVSQSPSNKVTEKGKDVELRCDPISGHTALYWYRQSLGQGLEFLIYFQGNSAPDKSGLPSDRFSAERTGGSVSTLTIQRTQQEDSAVYLCASSLGDRANSQPQHFGDGTRLSIL.

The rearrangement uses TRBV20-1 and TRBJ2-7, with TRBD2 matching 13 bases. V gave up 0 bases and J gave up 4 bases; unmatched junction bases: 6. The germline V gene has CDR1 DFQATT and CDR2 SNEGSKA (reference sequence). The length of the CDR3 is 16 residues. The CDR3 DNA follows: TGCAGTGCTAGAGATGCGACTAGCGGGAGGTTTTACGAGCAGTACTTC. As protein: CSARDATSGRFYEQYF.

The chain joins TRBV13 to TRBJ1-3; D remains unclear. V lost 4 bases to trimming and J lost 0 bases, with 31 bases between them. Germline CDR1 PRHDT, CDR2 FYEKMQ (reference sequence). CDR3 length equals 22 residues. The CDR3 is CASSYNKRLHTDPFSSGNTIYF. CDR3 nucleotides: TGTGCCAGCAGCTATAATAAGAGACTACATACGGACCCTTTTAGCTCTGGAAACACCATATATTTT.

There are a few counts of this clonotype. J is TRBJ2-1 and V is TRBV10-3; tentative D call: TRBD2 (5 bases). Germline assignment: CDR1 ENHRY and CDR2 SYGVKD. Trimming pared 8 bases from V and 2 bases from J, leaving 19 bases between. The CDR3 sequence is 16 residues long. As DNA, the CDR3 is TGTGCCATCGGACGGACTGGAGGAGTCCCCTACAATGAGCAGTTCTTC. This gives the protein CAIGRTGGVPYNEQFF.

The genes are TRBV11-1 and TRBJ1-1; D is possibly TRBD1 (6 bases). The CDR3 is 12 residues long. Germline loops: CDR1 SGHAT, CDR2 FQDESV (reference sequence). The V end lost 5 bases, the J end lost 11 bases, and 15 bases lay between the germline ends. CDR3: CASSQTNRDAFF. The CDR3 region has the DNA TGTGCCAGCAGCCAAACTAACAGGGACGCTTTCTTT.

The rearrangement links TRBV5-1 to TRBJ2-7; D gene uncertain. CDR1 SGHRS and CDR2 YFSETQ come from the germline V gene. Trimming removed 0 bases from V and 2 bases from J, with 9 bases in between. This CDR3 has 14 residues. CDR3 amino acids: CASSLDRDTYEQYF. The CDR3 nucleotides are TGCGCCAGCAGCTTGGACAGAGACACCTACGAGCAGTACTTC.

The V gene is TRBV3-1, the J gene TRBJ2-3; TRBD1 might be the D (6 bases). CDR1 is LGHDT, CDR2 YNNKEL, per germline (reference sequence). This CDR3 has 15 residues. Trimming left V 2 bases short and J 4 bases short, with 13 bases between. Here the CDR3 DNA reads TGTGCCAGCAGCCAATCCACAGGGTACCCAGATACGCAGTATTTT. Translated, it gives CASSQSTGYPDTQYF.

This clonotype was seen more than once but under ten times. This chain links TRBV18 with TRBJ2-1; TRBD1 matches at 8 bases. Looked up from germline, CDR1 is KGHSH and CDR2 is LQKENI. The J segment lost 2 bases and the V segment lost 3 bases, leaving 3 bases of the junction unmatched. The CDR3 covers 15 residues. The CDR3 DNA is TGTGCCAGCTCACCCGCAGGGGGCACCTACAATGAGCAGTTCTTC. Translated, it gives CASSPAGGTYNEQFF.

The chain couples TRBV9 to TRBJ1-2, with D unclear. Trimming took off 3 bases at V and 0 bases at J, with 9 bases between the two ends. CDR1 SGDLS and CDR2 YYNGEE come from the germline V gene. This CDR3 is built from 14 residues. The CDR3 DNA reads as TGTGCCAGCAGCGGGGCAGAGACTAACTATGGCTACACCTTC. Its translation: CASSGAETNYGYTF.